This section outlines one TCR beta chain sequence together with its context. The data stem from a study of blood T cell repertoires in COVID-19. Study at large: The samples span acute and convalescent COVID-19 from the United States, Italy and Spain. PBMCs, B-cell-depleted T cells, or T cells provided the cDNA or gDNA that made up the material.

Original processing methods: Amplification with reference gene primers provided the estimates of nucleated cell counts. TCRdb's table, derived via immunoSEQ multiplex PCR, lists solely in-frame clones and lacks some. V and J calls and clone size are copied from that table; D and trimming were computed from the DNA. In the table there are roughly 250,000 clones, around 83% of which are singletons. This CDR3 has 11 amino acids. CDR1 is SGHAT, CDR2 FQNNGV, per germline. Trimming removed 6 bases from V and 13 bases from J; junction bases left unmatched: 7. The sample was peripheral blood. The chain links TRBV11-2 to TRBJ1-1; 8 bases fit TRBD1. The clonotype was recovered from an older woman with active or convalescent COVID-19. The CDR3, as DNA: TGTGCCAGCAGTTTGGACAGGGAGGATTTCTTT. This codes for CASSLDREDFF. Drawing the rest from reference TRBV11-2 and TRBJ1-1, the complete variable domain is EAGVAQSPRYKIIEKRQSVAFWCNPISGHATLYWYQQILGQGPKLLIQFQNNGVVDDSQLPKDRFSAERLKGVDSTLKIQPAKLEDSAVYLCASSLDREDFFGQGTRLTVV.